This passage covers 16 T cell receptor beta chains from one sample sequenced in a study of blood T cell repertoires in COVID-19. Measured with immunoSEQ multiplex PCR; TCRdb has only the in-frame clones, and not every one. The repertoire holds around 500,000 clones, with approximately 86% as singletons. Sequenced material: PBMCs or T cells enriched from blood (not recorded which). The origin of the receptors is a woman in her sixties who had recovered from COVID-19.

The chain recombines TRBV10-3 with TRBJ1-2; 8 bases fit TRBD1. The CDR3 consists of 15 residues. Trimming at V came to 2 bases and at J to 4 bases, leaving 6 bases not matched to a gene. Germline loops: CDR1 ENHRY, CDR2 SYGVKD. This CDR3 reads CAISEETGALYGYTF. CDR3 nucleotides: TGTGCCATCAGTGAGGAGACAGGGGCCCTCTATGGCTACACCTTC.

The chain combines TRBV4-1 with TRBJ2-3; 10 positions match TRBD2. CDR3 length: 18 amino acids. V shed 0 bases, J shed 1 base, and the junction held 7 bases outside the gene matches. Germline V gives CDR1 MGHRA, CDR2 YSYEKL. The CDR3 protein is CASSQELAGPPGTDTQYF. The CDR3 coding sequence is TGCGCCAGCAGCCAAGAACTAGCGGGGCCACCGGGCACAGATACGCAGTATTTT.

The chain has TRBV11-3 and TRBJ2-2; weak D call: TRBD1 (5 bases). The germline CDR1 and CDR2 sequences are SGHNT and YENEEA. The CDR3 is made up of 18 amino acids. Trimming shortened V by 0 bases and J by 0 bases, and 14 bases separated the two germline ends. For the CDR3, the DNA is TGTGCCAGCAGCTTAGATGTGGTGCGGACACCGAACACCGGGGAGCTGTTTTTT. Protein sequence: CASSLDVVRTPNTGELFF. The full variable domain, rest sourced from reference TRBV11-3 and TRBJ2-2, is EAGVVQSPRYKIIEKKQPVAFWCNPISGHNTLYWYLQNLGQGPELLIRYENEEAVDDSQLPKDRFSAERLKGVDSTLKIQPAELGDSAVYLCASSLDVVRTPNTGELFFGEGSRLTVL.

The chain recombines TRBV28 with TRBJ2-3, with a tentative D call TRBD1 (6 bases). Germline V gene sequence: CDR1 MDHEN, CDR2 SYDVKM. The CDR3 runs 15 residues. V was clipped by 7 bases and J by 0 bases, with 14 bases between them. In DNA, the CDR3 is TGTGCCAGCACCCCCCAGGGGACAAGCACAGATACGCAGTATTTT. Its translation is CASTPQGTSTDTQYF. Complete variable domain (other parts from reference TRBV28 and TRBJ2-3): DVKVTQSSRYLVKRTGEKVFLECVQDMDHENMFWYRQDPGLGLRLIYFSYDVKMKEKGDIPEGYSVSREKKERFSLILESASTNQTSMYLCASTPQGTSTDTQYFGPGTRLTVL.

The rearrangement joins TRBV4-1 to TRBJ2-7; no clear D. The germline V and J ends were trimmed by 0 bases and 5 bases, with 14 bases remaining between them. CDR3 length: 15 amino acids. The V gene's germline CDR1 is MGHRA and CDR2 YSYEKL. CDR3 sequence (DNA): TGCGCCAGCAGCCAAGAGGCAATAGCTTCCCACGAGCAGTACTTC. As protein: CASSQEAIASHEQYF.

The J gene is TRBJ1-2, the V gene TRBV12-3 or TRBV12-4, with TRBD1 as a possible D gene (5 bases). The V end lost 6 bases, the J end lost 5 bases, and 13 bases lay between the germline ends. The CDR3 spans 13 residues. The CDR3 DNA reads TGTGCCAGCAGACCTGCCCGGGGGTATGGCTACACCTTC. Translation: CASRPARGYGYTF.

The chain carries TRBV5-4 and TRBJ1-1; D is possibly TRBD1 (5 bases). The CDR3 has 14 residues. CDR1 and CDR2 from the germline V gene are SGHNT and YYREEE (reference sequence). With 1 base removed from V and 3 bases from J, the gap between germline ends came to 10 bases. CDR3 nucleotides: TGTGCCAGCAGCTTGCCGGGCAGGGACACTGAAGCTTTCTTT. Residues: CASSLPGRDTEAFF. The whole variable domain, remainder taken from reference TRBV5-4 and TRBJ1-1, is ETGVTQSPTHLIKTRGQQVTLRCSSQSGHNTVSWYQQALGQGPQFIFQYYREEENGRGNFPPRFSGLQFPNYSSELNVNALELDDSALYLCASSLPGRDTEAFFGQGTRLTVV.

Only one count was recorded for this clone. The rearrangement uses TRBV24-1 and TRBJ2-7, with D possibly TRBD2 on 6 matching bases. V lost 4 bases and J 1 base, leaving 16 bases between the germline ends. Germline V gene data show CDR1 as KGHDR and CDR2 as SFDVKD. CDR3 length: 16 residues. The CDR3 loop is CATSEPRTKGSYEQYF. The CDR3 nucleotides are TGTGCCACCAGTGAACCCCGGACTAAAGGTTCCTACGAGCAGTACTTC.

The chain combines TRBV18 with TRBJ1-1, with unresolved D. There are 16 residues in the CDR3. CDR1 is KGHSH and CDR2 is LQKENI in the germline V gene. Trimming removed 6 bases at V and 0 bases at J, with 17 bases between. The CDR3 protein is CASSPYGLLMNTEAFF. Written as DNA, the CDR3 is TGTGCCAGCTCCCCCTACGGACTGCTAATGAACACTGAAGCTTTCTTT.

CDR3 sequence: CASSVGGSDSPLHF. The CDR3 DNA follows: TGTGCCAGCAGCGTAGGAGGGTCGGATTCACCCCTCCACTTT. The rearrangement links TRBV9 to TRBJ1-6; D gene unclear. The V gene lost 0 bases and the J gene lost 8 bases, with 9 bases spanning the gap. CDR3 length equals 14 residues. The germline V gene encodes CDR1 SGDLS and CDR2 YYNGEE.

A remark on this clone: This CDR3 is also generated by other DNA sequences in the sample. The gene calls are TRBV5-1 and TRBJ1-1; D not certain. The V gene lost 0 bases and the J gene lost 1 base, with 7 bases spanning the gap. CDR3 length: 14 residues. Germline V gene data show CDR1 as SGHRS and CDR2 as YFSETQ. DNA of the CDR3: TGCGCCAGCAGCTTGGCCGCAGGGAACACTGAAGCTTTCTTT. Translated: CASSLAAGNTEAFF. Drawing the rest from reference TRBV5-1 and TRBJ1-1, the complete variable domain is KAGVTQTPRYLIKTRGQQVTLSCSPISGHRSVSWYQQTPGQGLQFLFEYFSETQRNKGNFPGRFSGRQFSNSRSEMNVSTLELGDSALYLCASSLAAGNTEAFFGQGTRLTVV.

The CDR3 DNA is TGCGCCAGCAGCCAAGATGGGCGGGGGGTGTACGAGCAGTACGTC. Translated: CASSQDGRGVYEQYV. The chain uses TRBV4-1 and TRBJ2-7; 8 bases match TRBD2. Germline CDR1 is MGHRA and CDR2 is YSYEKL. This CDR3 has 15 amino acids. V was pared by 0 bases and J by 4 bases, with 5 bases of the junction left unmatched.

Only one count was recorded for this clone. The chain joins TRBV11-2 to TRBJ2-7, with TRBD1 matching over 9 bases. This CDR3 has 14 residues. V trimming: 6 bases; J trimming: 2 bases; junction bases outside the gene matches: 5. Germline CDR1 reads SGHAT; CDR2 reads FQNNGV. The DNA for the CDR3 is TGTGCCAGCAGTTTCGGGACAGGGACCTACGAGCAGTACGTC. The encoded protein is CASSFGTGTYEQYV.

The gene calls are TRBV5-5 and TRBJ2-7; D gene ambiguous. Trimming stripped 3 bases from V and 2 bases from J, with 15 bases between. Germline V gene lookup returns CDR1 SGHKS and CDR2 YYEKEE (reference sequence). This CDR3 contains 15 residues. CDR3 bases: TGTGCCAGCAGCTCTACCGTCGGGTGGACCTACGAGCAGTACTTC. Its translation: CASSSTVGWTYEQYF. The full variable domain, its missing parts supplied by reference TRBV5-5 and TRBJ2-7, is DAGVTQSPTHLIKTRGQQVTLRCSPISGHKSVSWYQQVLGQGPQFIFQYYEKEERGRGNFPDRFSARQFPNYSSELNVNALLLGDSALYLCASSSTVGWTYEQYFGPGTRLTVT.

The chain has TRBV4-1 and TRBJ1-2; 9 nucleotides align to TRBD1. V lost 0 bases to trimming and J lost 4 bases; unmatched junction nucleotides: 6. The CDR3 spans 16 residues. Germline CDR1 is MGHRA and CDR2 is YSYEKL. CDR3 coding DNA: TGCGCCAGCAGCCAAGACCCGGGACAGGGACCCTATGGCTACACCTTC. Protein sequence: CASSQDPGQGPYGYTF.

V is TRBV11-2 and J is TRBJ1-6, with a tentative D call TRBD1 (5 bases). CDR1 SGHAT and CDR2 FQNNGV come from the germline V gene. This CDR3 is built from 16 residues. V gave up 4 bases and J gave up 0 bases, with 10 bases separating them. The CDR3 here is CASSSRGGSYNSPLHF. CDR3 DNA: TGTGCCAGCAGCTCACGCGGGGGCTCCTATAATTCACCCCTCCACTTT.